This T cell receptor beta chain was recorded in a study of shared clonotypes between healthy human individuals. Findings of the study overall: In the sorted subsets, rarefaction showed sequencing was incomplete despite large depth.

Germline values: CDR1 ENHRY, CDR2 SYGVKD. Trimming stripped 3 bases from V and 1 base from J, with 13 bases between. This CDR3 spans 15 amino acids. Profiling relied on immunoSEQ multiplex PCR, and the TCRdb table lists in-frame clones only, not all of them. The table lists about 2 million clones, 85% to 95% of them singletons. In its sample, this clone was seen once. The target antigen is unknown. This clonotype originated in a man in his late teens or twenties in good health. The chain carries TRBV10-3 and TRBJ2-7; no clear D gene. The sequenced sample was naive CD4+ T cells sorted from blood. Specified subset: CD45RA+ positively selected. Written as DNA, the CDR3 is TGTGCCATCAGTGATAGGCCGGGCGGATCCTACGAGCAGTACTTC. This translates into CAISDRPGGSYEQYF.